These 18 T cell receptor beta chains were sequenced from one sample in a study of cytomegalovirus exposure and HLA in healthy donors. The PCR made use of 60 Vbeta and 13 Jbeta primers. This table comes from immunoSEQ multiplex PCR, and its TCRdb copy is limited to in-frame clones, with some not included. The sample carries around 140,000 clones, around 77% recorded once. The specimen sequenced was PBMCs. Receptor source: a woman in her sixties in good health and CMV-seronegative.

In this sample, this clone turned up a few times. The V gene is TRBV11-2, the J gene TRBJ1-3; D uncertain. The CDR3 has 14 amino acids. Per the germline V gene, CDR1 is SGHAT and CDR2 is FQNNGV. Trimming stripped 5 bases from V and 0 bases from J, with 8 bases between. For the CDR3, the DNA is TGTGCCAGCAGCCCGCTCGGCTCTGGAAACACCATATATTTT. Its translation is CASSPLGSGNTIYF.

This clone was seen a handful of times. V is TRBV7-9 and J is TRBJ2-1; unclear D gene. The V gene's germline CDR1 is SEHNR and CDR2 FQNEAQ (reference sequence). Trimming took off 5 bases at V and 5 bases at J, with 16 bases between the two ends. This CDR3 has 15 residues. CDR3 sequence reads: CASSIPASWDNEQFF. The DNA of the CDR3 is TGTGCCAGCAGCATTCCGGCTAGTTGGGACAATGAGCAGTTCTTC.

As to this clone: At one end, the junction sequence differs from germline, possibly due to a read error. J is TRBJ2-2 and V is TRBV7-9, with 8 bases that match TRBD1. CDR3 length equals 16 residues. Germline assignment: CDR1 SEHNR and CDR2 FQNEAQ (reference sequence). CDR3 protein: CSSSSGTGSYTGELFF. CDR3 in DNA: TGTTCCAGCAGCTCCGGGACAGGTTCTTACACCGGGGAGCTGTTTTTT. Full variable domain (rest looked up from reference TRBV7-9 and TRBJ2-2): DTGVSQNPRHKITKRGQNVTFRCDPISEHNRLYWYRQTLGQGPEFLTYFQNEAQLEKSRLLSDRFSAERPKGSFSTLEIQRTEQGDSAMYLCSSSSGTGSYTGELFFGEGSRLTVL.

The rearrangement uses TRBV7-3 and TRBJ2-3, with 8 nucleotides matching TRBD1. Germline CDR1 and CDR2: SGHTA and FQGTGA. The CDR3 runs 15 residues. V shed 5 bases, J shed 2 bases, and the junction held 6 bases outside the gene matches. Here the CDR3 DNA reads TGTGCCAGCAGCCCGGGACAGGCATTCACAGATACGCAGTATTTT. It encodes CASSPGQAFTDTQYF.

This clone was counted between two and nine times. The chain carries TRBV28 and TRBJ2-5; 9 positions match TRBD1. There are 15 residues in the CDR3. Germline CDR1 and CDR2: MDHEN and SYDVKM. The V gene end was trimmed by 6 bases and the J gene end by 5 bases; junction bases not matched to a gene: 10. The CDR3 protein is CASSPDRGSEETQYF. The CDR3 nucleotides read TGTGCCAGCAGCCCCGACAGGGGGTCAGAGGAGACCCAGTACTTC. Full variable domain (rest looked up from reference TRBV28 and TRBJ2-5): DVKVTQSSRYLVKRTGEKVFLECVQDMDHENMFWYRQDPGLGLRLIYFSYDVKMKEKGDIPEGYSVSREKKERFSLILESASTNQTSMYLCASSPDRGSEETQYFGPGTRLLVL.

This chain connects TRBV6-1 to TRBJ2-5; 7 nucleotides agree with TRBD2. CDR1 MNHNS and CDR2 SASEGT come from the germline V gene. This CDR3 is built from 15 residues. Trimming removed 4 bases from V and 5 bases from J; junction bases left unmatched: 10. The CDR3 DNA reads TGTGCCAGCAGTGTTGTTCGGCAGGGAGGGGAGACCCAGTACTTC. Translating gives CASSVVRQGGETQYF.

The chain is built from TRBV28 and TRBJ2-1; 13 bases are a match to TRBD2. The CDR3 contains 16 residues. Germline assignment: CDR1 MDHEN and CDR2 SYDVKM. The V and J ends lost 5 bases and 8 bases, in that order; junction bases with no gene match: 9. The DNA for the CDR3 is TGTGCCAGCAGTATCCGGACTAGCGGGAGTAGGTATGAGCAGTTCTTC. This encodes CASSIRTSGSRYEQFF.

This clone was seen a few times. This rearrangement joins TRBV28 to TRBJ1-4; weak D call: TRBD1 (6 bases). With 8 bases removed from V and 4 bases from J, the gap between germline ends came to 8 bases. Germline V gives CDR1 MDHEN, CDR2 SYDVKM. CDR3 length equals 12 residues. CDR3 bases: TGTGCCAGCGGGACACTTAATGAAAAACTGTTTTTT. Its translation is CASGTLNEKLFF.

The V and J genes are TRBV6-4 and TRBJ2-1; D might be TRBD2 (7 bases). Trimming left V 5 bases short and J 4 bases short, with 18 bases between. Germline V gene sequence: CDR1 MRHNA, CDR2 SNTAGT. The CDR3 consists of 16 residues. In nucleotides, the CDR3 is TGTGCCAGCAGTCCGCTTTGGGGGGGCGCGTACAATGAGCAGTTCTTC. This codes for CASSPLWGGAYNEQFF.

In its sample, this clone was seen once. V and J are TRBV27 and TRBJ2-7; possible D gene TRBD2, 5 bases. This CDR3 has 15 residues. Germline CDR1 and CDR2: MNHEY and SMNVEV (reference sequence). The CDR3 DNA is TGTGAGCGGACCCTCGTCGTCAGCGGCTCCTACGAGCAGTACTTC. Protein product: CERTLVVSGSYEQYF.

The chain carries TRBV6-4 and TRBJ1-2; 12 nucleotides agree with TRBD1. V was pared by 2 bases and J by 2 bases, with 6 bases of the junction left unmatched. CDR1 and CDR2 from the germline V gene are MRHNA and SNTAGT. The CDR3 consists of 17 residues. CDR3 in amino acids: CASSDTGQGAGNYGYTF. The CDR3 coding sequence is TGTGCCAGCAGTGACACGGGACAGGGGGCAGGAAACTATGGCTACACCTTC.

This clone is a singleton in its sample. V gene TRBV6-4 combines with J gene TRBJ1-5; 8 bases agree with TRBD1. The length of the CDR3 is 14 residues. The trim removed 9 bases at V and 0 bases at J, leaving 4 bases unmatched. Germline V gives CDR1 MRHNA, CDR2 SNTAGT. CDR3: CARGGQGSNQPQHF. The CDR3 nucleotides read TGTGCCAGGGGCGGACAGGGTAGCAATCAGCCCCAGCATTTT.

This clone has a single count. The chain is built from TRBV25-1 and TRBJ1-2; a weak D match, TRBD1 (6 bases). V gave up 3 bases and J gave up 4 bases, with 12 bases separating them. Germline CDR1 reads MGHDK; CDR2 reads SYGVNS. The CDR3 covers 14 residues. This chain's CDR3 is CASSEFDRLYGYTF. The CDR3 DNA sequence: TGTGCCAGCAGTGAGTTCGACAGGCTCTATGGCTACACCTTC.

The genes are TRBV18 and TRBJ2-7, with TRBD1 matching 9 bases. The trim removed 3 bases at V and 1 base at J, leaving 1 base unmatched. CDR1 is KGHSH, CDR2 LQKENI, per germline. This CDR3 has 14 amino acids. CDR3 loop: CASSPGTGSYEQYF. The CDR3 DNA sequence: TGTGCCAGCTCACCCGGGACAGGGTCCTACGAGCAGTACTTC. The whole variable domain, remainder taken from reference TRBV18 and TRBJ2-7, is NAGVMQNPRHLVRRRGQEARLRCSPMKGHSHVYWYRQLPEEGLKFMVYLQKENIIDESGMPKERFSAEFPKEGPSILRIQQVVRGDSAAYFCASSPGTGSYEQYFGPGTRLTVT.

V is TRBV4-2 and J is TRBJ2-1, with 10 bases lining up with TRBD2. V shed 4 bases, J shed 7 bases, and the junction held 7 bases outside the gene matches. The CDR3 totals 15 residues. Germline-derived CDR1 and CDR2 are LGHNA and YNFKEQ. CDR3 sequence (DNA): TGTGCCAGCAGCCTCGCTAGCGGGAGAGGAAATGAGCAGTTCTTC. Amino acids: CASSLASGRGNEQFF.

Comments on this clone: Within the sample, other DNA sequences also encode this same CDR3. This rearrangement joins TRBV27 to TRBJ1-1, with D tentatively TRBD1 (6 bases). The CDR3 covers 14 residues. Germline CDR1 and CDR2: MNHEY and SMNVEV (reference sequence). Trimming shortened V by 6 bases and J by 6 bases, and 17 bases separated the two germline ends. The CDR3 sequence: CASRKGGWFAEAFF. CDR3 bases: TGTGCCAGCAGGAAAGGGGGATGGTTCGCTGAAGCTTTCTTT.

CDR3 DNA: TGTGCCTTAGGACAGGGAGTAGGTGAGCAGTTCTTC. This encodes CALGQGVGEQFF. The chain joins TRBV30 to TRBJ2-1; 8 bases line up with TRBD1. The junction had 8 bases not matched to a gene; V was cut back by 7 bases and J by 9 bases. Germline values: CDR1 GTSNPN, CDR2 SVGIG (reference sequence). The CDR3 has 12 amino acids.

This clone has only a few counts. V and J are TRBV20-1 and TRBJ2-7; D unresolved. The CDR3 covers 11 residues. Trimming cost V 3 bases and J 4 bases, with 7 bases left between them. Germline assignment: CDR1 DFQATT and CDR2 SNEGSKA (reference sequence). The CDR3 DNA sequence: TGCAGTGCTAGTTCCCAATACGAGCAGTACTTC. Translated: CSASSQYEQYF.